These 17 T cell receptor beta chains came from one sample sequenced in a study of blood T cell repertoires in COVID-19. The method was immunoSEQ multiplex PCR; TCRdb's version includes in-frame clones alone and lacks a portion of them. Here the sample spans 360,000 or so clones, roughly four fifths being singletons. Material for sequencing was PBMCs or T cells enriched from blood (not recorded which). All receptors come from a woman aged 45-60 years who had recovered from COVID-19.

This chain links TRBV29-1 with TRBJ2-5; 7 positions match TRBD2. The CDR3 has 12 amino acids. CDR1 is SQVTM, CDR2 ANQGSEA, per germline. V dropped 6 bases and J dropped 2; count of bases not matched to a gene: 3. The CDR3 loop reads CSVGGSQETQYF. CDR3 coding DNA: TGCAGCGTGGGGGGGTCACAAGAGACCCAGTACTTC.

This chain joins TRBV11-3 and TRBJ2-3, with D maybe TRBD2 (5 bases). Germline V gene data show CDR1 as SGHNT and CDR2 as YENEEA. This CDR3 has 15 amino acids. Trimming shortened V by 4 bases and J by 6 bases, and 17 bases separated the two germline ends. The CDR3 region is CASSSDWIFRDTQYF. As DNA, the CDR3 is TGTGCCAGCAGCTCGGACTGGATCTTCCGGGATACGCAGTATTTT.

V gene TRBV29-1 combines with J gene TRBJ2-5; the match to TRBD2 covers 9 bases. CDR3 length equals 16 residues. The germline CDR1 and CDR2 sequences are SQVTM and ANQGSEA. Unmatched junction bases numbered 10, after V lost 1 base and J lost 4 bases. The CDR3 spells CSVEATRREGRETQYF. The CDR3 nucleotides are TGCAGCGTTGAAGCAACGAGGCGGGAGGGAAGAGAGACCCAGTACTTC.

This chain joins TRBV19 and TRBJ2-2, with TRBD2 matching 7 bases. The CDR3 runs to 16 residues. Unmatched junction bases numbered 9, after V lost 3 bases and J lost 5 bases. The germline CDR1 and CDR2 sequences are LNHDA and SQIVND (reference sequence). CDR3 protein: CASSILGGGGTGELFF. As DNA, the CDR3 is TGTGCCAGTAGTATCTTGGGCGGGGGTGGAACCGGGGAGCTGTTTTTT.

The chain is built from TRBV19 and TRBJ1-5, with D perhaps TRBD1 (6 bases). The germline CDR1 and CDR2 sequences are LNHDA and SQIVND (reference sequence). V lost 3 bases, J lost 7 bases, and 13 bases lay in between. The CDR3 runs to 14 residues. The CDR3 protein is CASSIQGNGQPQHF. Here the CDR3 DNA reads TGTGCCAGTAGTATTCAGGGGAACGGGCAGCCCCAGCATTTT.

The CDR3, as DNA: TGTGCCAGCAGCGTCCTGGACAGCGGCAATCCCTACGAGCAGTACTTC. Encoded protein: CASSVLDSGNPYEQYF. The J gene is TRBJ2-7, the V gene TRBV5-6; tentative D call: TRBD1 (6 bases). With 4 bases removed from V and 2 bases from J, the gap between germline ends came to 19 bases. The CDR3 contains 16 residues. CDR1 is SGHDT and CDR2 is YYEEEE in the germline V gene.

The gene calls are TRBV24-1 and TRBJ1-1, with D maybe TRBD1 (5 bases). Germline V CDR1 and CDR2: KGHDR, SFDVKD. Trimming left V 5 bases short and J 4 bases short, with 10 bases between. CDR3 length equals 13 residues. The CDR3 is CATSAGGGTEAFF. The CDR3 nucleotides read TGTGCCACCAGTGCGGGGGGTGGCACTGAAGCTTTCTTT.

The chain uses TRBV30 and TRBJ1-2, with 8 positions matching TRBD1. Germline trimming cut 0 bases from V and 4 bases from J; bases unmatched to any gene: 4. This CDR3 is 14 amino acids long. Per germline, CDR1 GTSNPN and CDR2 SVGIG (reference sequence). The CDR3 is CAWSVQGASYGYTF. Written as DNA, the CDR3 is TGTGCCTGGAGTGTTCAGGGGGCAAGCTATGGCTACACCTTC.

In regard to this clone: This sample also contains other DNA sequences that code for the same CDR3. The chain's CDR3 is CASSLAVRETQYF. In DNA, the CDR3 is TGTGCCAGCAGCTTAGCCGTGAGAGAGACCCAGTACTTC. The chain is built from TRBV7-2 and TRBJ2-5; D is ambiguous. The CDR3 is 13 amino acids. Looked up from germline, CDR1 is SGHTA and CDR2 is FQGNSA. Trimming cost V 0 bases and J 4 bases, with 6 bases left between them.

V usage is TRBV5-1 and J usage is TRBJ1-2; unclear D gene. V gave up 4 bases and J gave up 4 bases, with 8 bases separating them. Per germline, CDR1 SGHRS and CDR2 YFSETQ. CDR3 length: 12 amino acids. The DNA of the CDR3 is TGCGCCAGCAGCCCTGAAGCCTATGGCTACACCTTC. This codes for CASSPEAYGYTF.

This clone has a handful of counts. The V gene is TRBV5-1, the J gene TRBJ1-6; 9 nucleotides agree with TRBD1. Germline V gene sequence: CDR1 SGHRS, CDR2 YFSETQ. Trimming removed 4 bases from V and 7 bases from J; junction bases left unmatched: 3. This CDR3 contains 14 residues. The CDR3 sequence is CASSTGQGNSPLHF. In DNA, the CDR3 is TGCGCCAGCAGCACCGGACAGGGGAATTCACCCCTCCACTTT.

In nucleotides, the CDR3 is TGTGCCAGCAGTCCACAGGGGGCTTACGGAAACACCATATATTTT. Residues: CASSPQGAYGNTIYF. V is TRBV27 and J is TRBJ1-3, with 9 nucleotides matching TRBD1. Germline loops: CDR1 MNHEY, CDR2 SMNVEV (reference sequence). Trimming cost V 5 bases and J 4 bases; bases outside gene matches: 6. This CDR3 is 15 amino acids long.

V usage is TRBV4-2 and J usage is TRBJ2-5; 9 bases align to TRBD1. Trimming at V came to 4 bases and at J to 2 bases, leaving 5 bases not matched to a gene. From germline, CDR1 is LGHNA and CDR2 YNFKEQ. The CDR3 runs to 15 residues. The DNA for the CDR3 is TGTGCCAGCAGCCCCGGGACAGGGACACAAGAGACCCAGTACTTC. Its protein is CASSPGTGTQETQYF.

The chain combines TRBV7-3 with TRBJ1-6, with 7 bases fitting TRBD1. This CDR3 has 13 residues. The trim removed 3 bases at V and 8 bases at J, leaving 1 base unmatched. Germline V gene data show CDR1 as SGHTA and CDR2 as FQGTGA. The CDR3 nucleotides are TGTGCCAGCAGCTTTACAGGGGATTCACCCCTCCACTTT. This codes for CASSFTGDSPLHF.

This clone showed up just once. The V gene is TRBV18, the J gene TRBJ1-4, with 7 bases matching TRBD1. J lost 7 bases, V lost 2 bases, and 13 bases had no gene match. Germline V gene sequence: CDR1 KGHSH, CDR2 LQKENI. This CDR3 comprises 17 residues. Here the CDR3 DNA reads TGTGCCAGCTCACCAGATGGGACAGCAACCAGGGGTGAAAAACTGTTTTTT. Residues: CASSPDGTATRGEKLFF. The full variable domain, with the rest looked up from reference TRBV18 and TRBJ1-4, is NAGVMQNPRHLVRRRGQEARLRCSPMKGHSHVYWYRQLPEEGLKFMVYLQKENIIDESGMPKERFSAEFPKEGPSILRIQQVVRGDSAAYFCASSPDGTATRGEKLFFGSGTQLSVL.

The sample holds a few counts of this clone. The rearrangement links TRBV5-1 to TRBJ1-1, with D uncertain. The ends were cut back, 1 base at V and 8 bases at J, with 12 bases in the middle. The CDR3 loop spans 13 amino acids. Germline assignment: CDR1 SGHRS and CDR2 YFSETQ. CDR3 nucleotide sequence: TGCGCCAGCAGCTTGTCCCCTAAAGAAGAAGCTTTCTTT. The encoded protein is CASSLSPKEEAFF.

This clone was counted a few times. The chain carries TRBV7-9 and TRBJ1-1; 9 nucleotides line up with TRBD1. CDR3 length equals 13 residues. V lost 5 bases and J lost 7; bases outside the gene matches: 5. Germline V gives CDR1 SEHNR, CDR2 FQNEAQ (reference sequence). CDR3 in amino acids: CASSEQGAGEAFF. CDR3 sequence (DNA): TGTGCCAGCAGCGAACAGGGGGCCGGTGAAGCTTTCTTT.